This TCR beta chain was observed in a study of blood T cell repertoires in COVID-19. Turning to the study itself: Nucleic acid was either cDNA or gDNA, and it came from T cells, B-cell-depleted T cells, or PBMCs.

Trimming removed 3 bases from V and 0 bases from J; junction bases left unmatched: 7. CDR3 size: 16 residues. Germline CDR1 and CDR2: SGDLS and YYNGEE. This table comes from immunoSEQ multiplex PCR, and its TCRdb copy is limited to in-frame clones, with some not included. The sample carries just under 90,000 clones, more than 70% recorded once. The rearrangement joins TRBV9 to TRBJ2-5, with 8 nucleotides matching TRBD1. Sequencing was performed on peripheral blood. The receptor's source is a man aged 55 to 70 with acute or convalescent COVID-19. The CDR3 loop is CASSEGQVTYQETQYF. The CDR3 DNA sequence: TGTGCCAGCAGCGAGGGACAGGTGACGTACCAAGAGACCCAGTACTTC.